The clone carrying this TCR beta chain came up many times. CDR1 and CDR2 from the germline V gene are SQVTM and ANQGSEA. The length of the CDR3 is 12 residues. Unmatched junction bases numbered 4, after V lost 4 bases and J lost 5 bases. MiXCR was run by TCRdb on the 5' RACE reads, yielding one entry per CDR3 protein. The sample has some 710,000 distinct CDR3 sequences, roughly 6.2% seen once. This record comes from a study of identical twins. The chain recombines TRBV29-1 with TRBJ2-5; 7 nucleotides align to TRBD2. The sample taken for sequencing was naive T cells sorted from blood. The TCR sequence derives from a man between 18 and 29 years old in good health. CDR3 in DNA: TGCAGCGTTGGGAGGGGAGGGGAGACCCAGTACTTC. Translating gives CSVGRGGETQYF.